Sequencing of this TCR beta chain was carried out in a study of CD8 T cells in ankylosing spondylitis. Study results and caveats: Significant enrichment of disease-linked clones was reportedly seen in matched ankylosing spondylitis synovial fluid.

The CDR3 has 17 residues. V was shortened by 3 bases and J by 1 base, with 15 bases between the two germline ends. Germline assignment: CDR1 SEHNR and CDR2 FQNEAQ (reference sequence). Remarks on this clonotype: Its antigen is currently unknown.

TCR beta libraries were made by quantitative 5'-RACE with molecular barcodes. Via MiXCR, TCRdb re-called the 5' RACE reads, giving one row per CDR3 protein. The table includes 200,000 to 300,000 distinct CDR3 sequences, more than 20% detected once. The clonotype originates from a male donor with ankylosing spondylitis or in good health (not recorded which). The genes are TRBV7-9 and TRBJ2-2; tentative D call: TRBD1 (5 bases). The sample consisted of blood, either unsorted or a sorted T cell fraction (not recorded which). The CDR3 here is CASSLVRAGWNTGELFF. CDR3 coding DNA: TGTGCCAGCAGCTTGGTTCGCGCAGGGTGGAACACCGGGGAGCTGTTTTTT. Full variable domain (remainder filled in from reference TRBV7-9 and TRBJ2-2): DTGVSQNPRHKITKRGQNVTFRCDPISEHNRLYWYRQTLGQGPEFLTYFQNEAQLEKSRLLSDRFSAERPKGSFSTLEIQRTEQGDSAMYLCASSLVRAGWNTGELFFGEGSRLTVL.